Sequencing of this T cell receptor (beta chain) was carried out in a study of blood T cell repertoires in COVID-19. About the study: PBMCs, B-cell-depleted T cells, or T cells were the source of the cDNA or gDNA that made up the material.

Under the authors' procedure: Amplification of reference gene primers was used by the study to estimate nucleated cell counts. Sequencing used immunoSEQ multiplex PCR; TCRdb keeps in-frame clones, though not all of them. From that table come the V and J calls and clone size; the DNA was used to work out D and trimming. The repertoire has 150,000 to 180,000 clones, roughly 78% of them found once; the top ten carry roughly 1.5%. Trimming removed 4 bases from V and 2 bases from J; junction bases left unmatched: 14. The V gene's germline CDR1 is SEHNR and CDR2 FQNEAQ (reference sequence). CDR3 length: 17 amino acids.

The sample comprised peripheral blood. This chain connects TRBV7-9 to TRBJ2-7; TRBD1 agrees at 7 bases. The TCR sequence derives from an older man with acute or convalescent COVID-19. CDR3 coding DNA: TGTGCCAGCAGCTATTTTACCGGGACAGACATTCCCTACGAGCAGTACTTC. It codes for CASSYFTGTDIPYEQYF.